One and the same sample provided the 2 T cell receptor beta chains below, sequenced in a study of regulatory T cells in long-lasting Graves disease. With iRepertoire HTBI primers and Arm-PCR of CDR3 regions, TCR beta libraries were built. MiXCR, run by TCRdb on the multiplex PCR reads, gives a single entry per CDR3 protein. This table holds a few hundred thousand distinct CDR3 sequences, approximately 15% found once. Time point described: newly diagnosed GD, antithyroid drugs for less than 3 months. Isolated PBMC RNA provided the starting material for the TCR library. This sample also belongs to another study, concerning T cells in Graves' hyperthyroidism and ophthalmopathy.

Sequencing used peripheral blood mononuclear cells (PBMCs), obtained at new diagnosis, from a patient treated with antithyroid drugs. The receptors originated from a man aged 40-49 years with Graves disease.

The table lists this clonotype with many counts. J is TRBJ2-5 and V is TRBV27; 8 nucleotides agree with TRBD1. Germline values: CDR1 MNHEY, CDR2 SMNVEV (reference sequence). Trimming removed 5 bases from V and 4 bases from J; junction bases left unmatched: 6. The CDR3 contains 14 residues. The CDR3 region is CASSRGQGGETQYF. The CDR3, as DNA: TGTGCCAGCAGTCGTGGACAGGGCGGAGAGACCCAGTACTTC.

This chain connects TRBV5-1 to TRBJ1-1, with TRBD1 identical over 12 bases. Germline V gives CDR1 SGHRS, CDR2 YFSETQ. Trimming cost V 2 bases and J 1 base; bases outside gene matches: 15. The CDR3 extends over 20 amino acids. CDR3 DNA: TGCGCCAGCAGCTTAATCCCCGGGACAGGGGGCCACCGGGGGAACACTGAAGCTTTCTTT. This gives the protein CASSLIPGTGGHRGNTEAFF.